This entry concerns a single TCR beta chain. Both 60 Vbeta primers and 13 Jbeta primers went into the PCR. Here immunoSEQ multiplex PCR was the method, and the copy in TCRdb shows in-frame clones only, minus some. The sample lists roughly 67,000 clones; about 71% were seen once. Trimming removed 0 bases from V and 6 bases from J; junction bases left unmatched: 8. Looked up from germline, CDR1 is SGHDN and CDR2 is FVKESK. The length of the CDR3 is 17 residues. The entry originates in a study of cytomegalovirus exposure and HLA in healthy donors. The chain combines TRBV14 with TRBJ2-3; 11 nucleotides agree with TRBD1. Sequenced input: PBMCs. The TCR originated in a man in his 60s in good health and CMV-seropositive. CDR3 residues: CASSQDWRTGGADTQYF. Written as DNA, the CDR3 is TGTGCCAGCAGCCAAGATTGGCGGACAGGGGGCGCGGATACGCAGTATTTT.